The 24 T cell receptor beta chains given below trace back to one sample, sequenced in a study of blood T cell repertoires in COVID-19. Assay: immunoSEQ multiplex PCR; the TCRdb copy retains only in-frame clones and omits some. Here the sample spans about 120,000 clones, approximately 90% being singletons. Sequenced: peripheral blood. The source is a man between 50 and 59 years old with acute or convalescent COVID-19.

The rearrangement links TRBV11-3 to TRBJ2-3, with 9 bases matching TRBD2. Germline V CDR1 and CDR2: SGHNT, YENEEA. This CDR3 comprises 15 residues. V trimming: 1 base; J trimming: 12 bases; junction bases outside the gene matches: 11. The CDR3 DNA is TGTGCCAGCAGCTTAGGACCAGCGGGAGGAGTTGGCCAGTATTTT. It specifies CASSLGPAGGVGQYF.

The rearrangement uses TRBV24-1 and TRBJ2-2, with D possibly TRBD1 on 5 matching bases. Germline V lookup: CDR1 KGHDR, CDR2 SFDVKD. V gave up 5 bases and J gave up 0 bases, with 6 bases separating them. This CDR3 contains 14 residues. For the CDR3, the DNA is TGTGCCACCAGTGGGACAACGAACACCGGGGAGCTGTTTTTT. Its translation is CATSGTTNTGELFF.

CDR3: CASSLLSGLVTDTQYF. The DNA of the CDR3 is TGTGCCAGCAGCTTACTCTCAGGCCTGGTCACAGATACGCAGTATTTT. V gene TRBV7-2 combines with J gene TRBJ2-3; D is ambiguous. Trimming took off 2 bases at V and 2 bases at J, with 14 bases between the two ends. Germline-derived CDR1 and CDR2 are SGHTA and FQGNSA. The CDR3 contains 16 residues.

The V and J genes are TRBV27 and TRBJ2-1; 12 bases line up with TRBD2. The J segment lost 5 bases and the V segment lost 4 bases, leaving 6 bases of the junction unmatched. There are 16 residues in the CDR3. CDR1 is MNHEY, CDR2 SMNVEV, per germline (reference sequence). This chain's CDR3 is CASSYSSGRVHNEQFF. Here the CDR3 DNA reads TGTGCCAGCAGTTACTCTAGCGGGAGGGTCCACAATGAGCAGTTCTTC.

In DNA form, the CDR3 reads TGCGCCAGCAGCCAAGATAAACAATTCTCTGGAAACACCATATATTTT. It is translated as CASSQDKQFSGNTIYF. The rearrangement uses TRBV4-1 and TRBJ1-3; no clear D gene. Trimming cost V 0 bases and J 0 bases, with 9 bases left between them. Germline V gene sequence: CDR1 MGHRA, CDR2 YSYEKL. The CDR3 loop spans 16 amino acids.

V usage is TRBV7-9 and J usage is TRBJ2-4, with TRBD1 matching 9 bases. With V trimmed by 5 bases and J by 8 bases, 1 base remained unmatched. The CDR3 covers 12 residues. Germline lookup yields CDR1 SEHNR and CDR2 FQNEAQ (reference sequence). The CDR3 spells CASSRTGDIQYF. The CDR3 DNA follows: TGTGCCAGCAGCCGGACAGGGGACATTCAGTACTTC.

This clone was found a few times. The same CDR3 arises from other DNA sequences in this sample as well. The chain links TRBV12-3 or TRBV12-4 to TRBJ1-5, with D perhaps TRBD1 (5 bases). Trimming left V 6 bases short and J 3 bases short, with 9 bases between. The CDR3 loop spans 13 amino acids. CDR3 region: CASSQGDNQPQHF. For the CDR3, the DNA is TGTGCCAGCAGCCAGGGTGACAATCAGCCCCAGCATTTT.

This chain joins TRBV27 and TRBJ2-3, with D maybe TRBD1 (6 bases). Trimming pared 3 bases from V and 1 base from J, leaving 11 bases between. CDR1 is MNHEY and CDR2 is SMNVEV in the germline V gene (reference sequence). The CDR3 extends over 15 amino acids. In DNA, the CDR3 is TGTGCCAGCAGTTTTGGGGGCGCGGGCACAGATACGCAGTATTTT. Translated, it gives CASSFGGAGTDTQYF.

This clone was observed a single time. V and J are TRBV24-1 and TRBJ2-2; D call uncertain. From germline, CDR1 is KGHDR and CDR2 SFDVKD. V lost 5 bases, J lost 0 bases, and 6 bases lay in between. This CDR3 comprises 14 residues. The CDR3 here is CATSGQANTGELFF. The CDR3 coding sequence is TGTGCCACCAGTGGGCAGGCGAACACCGGGGAGCTGTTTTTT.

The chain recombines TRBV7-8 with TRBJ1-3; D perhaps matches TRBD1 (5 bases). CDR3 size: 15 residues. With 4 bases removed from V and 0 bases from J, the gap between germline ends came to 10 bases. Germline V gives CDR1 SGHVS, CDR2 FQNEAQ. In DNA form, the CDR3 reads TGTGCCAGCAGCTCGGGACTGAGCTCTGGAAACACCATATATTTT. This encodes CASSSGLSSGNTIYF.

V gene TRBV27 combines with J gene TRBJ1-1; TRBD1 aligns across 7 bases. CDR1 and CDR2 (germline): MNHEY, SMNVEV (reference sequence). V dropped 2 bases and J dropped 5; count of bases not matched to a gene: 5. The CDR3 is made up of 14 amino acids. CDR3 region: CASSLNRGGTEAFF. The CDR3 DNA is TGTGCCAGCAGTTTAAACAGGGGAGGTACTGAAGCTTTCTTT.

The V call is TRBV3-1 (or the pseudogene TRBV3-2), the J call TRBJ1-1, with D hard to call. CDR3 length: 15 amino acids. Germline CDR1 LGHDT, CDR2 YNNKEL (reference sequence). Trimming cost V 2 bases and J 3 bases, with 13 bases left between them. The CDR3 spells CASSQSRVEDTEAFF. CDR3 sequence (DNA): TGTGCCAGCAGCCAATCGAGGGTAGAGGACACTGAAGCTTTCTTT.

This clone was seen just once. This chain connects TRBV19 to TRBJ1-5; 9 bases align to TRBD1. With V trimmed by 3 bases and J by 3 bases, 3 bases remained unmatched. The CDR3 has 15 amino acids. Germline CDR1 and CDR2: LNHDA and SQIVND (reference sequence). In DNA, the CDR3 is TGTGCCAGTAGTATCGACAGGGGGTTCAATCAGCCCCAGCATTTT. Residues: CASSIDRGFNQPQHF.

The J gene is TRBJ1-2, the V gene TRBV6-5; 7 nucleotides match TRBD1. Germline V CDR1 and CDR2: MNHEY, SVGAGI. Losses at the gene ends were 0 bases for V and 1 base for J; bases not matched to a gene: 2. The CDR3 covers 15 residues. CDR3 DNA sequence: TGTGCCAGCAGTTACTCAGGGGGCAGTAACTATGGCTACACCTTC. Translating it yields CASSYSGGSNYGYTF.

The J gene is TRBJ2-7, the V gene TRBV19; 9 bases are a match to TRBD1. Germline lookup yields CDR1 LNHDA and CDR2 SQIVND (reference sequence). V dropped 3 bases and J dropped 4; count of bases not matched to a gene: 13. The CDR3 length is 17 residues. The CDR3, as DNA: TGTGCCAGTAGTATGTTAGACTACGGGACAGGGTATTACGAGCAGTACTTC. Translation gives CASSMLDYGTGYYEQYF.

V usage is TRBV6-5 and J usage is TRBJ2-3; 11 bases agree with TRBD2. Looked up from germline, CDR1 is MNHEY and CDR2 is SVGAGI. The V gene end was trimmed by 8 bases and the J gene end by 6 bases; junction bases not matched to a gene: 7. This CDR3 contains 14 residues. CDR3 in amino acids: CASDHSGRADTQYF. In DNA form, the CDR3 reads TGTGCCAGCGACCATAGCGGGAGGGCTGATACGCAGTATTTT.

This sequence joins TRBV6-5 and TRBJ2-3; D call uncertain. Germline CDR1 reads MNHEY; CDR2 reads SVGAGI. The ends were cut back, 4 bases at V and 11 bases at J, with 10 bases in the middle. The CDR3 consists of 11 residues. This CDR3 reads CASSSSNRQYF. In nucleotides, the CDR3 is TGTGCCAGCAGTTCATCAAATAGGCAGTATTTT.

The genes are TRBV7-9 and TRBJ1-2, with D possibly being TRBD1 (5 bases). The germline gives CDR1 SEHNR, CDR2 FQNEAQ (reference sequence). The V end lost 2 bases, the J end lost 2 bases, and 18 bases lay between the germline ends. The CDR3 is 17 residues long. CDR3 region: CASSLTLSPGMNYGYTF. CDR3 DNA sequence: TGTGCCAGCAGCTTAACCTTATCCCCAGGGATGAACTATGGCTACACCTTC.

In its sample, this clone was seen many times. CDR3 residues: CASSPPGQGSDGDTEAFF. In DNA form, the CDR3 reads TGTGCCAGCAGCCCACCCGGACAGGGAAGTGATGGCGACACTGAAGCTTTCTTT. The chain has TRBV7-9 and TRBJ1-1, with 8 bases matching TRBD1. J was trimmed by 3 bases and V by 5 bases; bases with no gene match: 17. CDR1 SEHNR and CDR2 FQNEAQ come from the germline V gene (reference sequence). This CDR3 spans 18 amino acids.

The gene calls are TRBV10-2 and TRBJ2-2; 7 bases fit TRBD1. Germline assignment: CDR1 WSHSY and CDR2 SAAADI. Trimming took 11 bases from V and 4 from J; bases not matched to a gene: 10. The CDR3 length is 14 residues. The CDR3 DNA reads as TGCGCCGGAACAACAGGGGACCTCACCGGGGAGCTGTTTTTT. Translated: CAGTTGDLTGELFF.

The rearrangement links TRBV3-1 (or the pseudogene TRBV3-2) to TRBJ2-2; 7 bases line up with TRBD1. CDR3 length equals 13 residues. The ends lost 6 bases at V and 5 bases at J; junction bases unmatched: 3. Germline lookup yields CDR1 LGHDT and CDR2 YNNKEL (reference sequence). In DNA, the CDR3 is TGTGCCAGCAGGGCAGGGGGTACCGGGGAGCTGTTTTTT. This translates into CASRAGGTGELFF.

The chain combines TRBV13 with TRBJ1-2; 8 nucleotides match TRBD1. V lost 0 bases to trimming and J lost 4 bases; unmatched junction nucleotides: 7. The CDR3 contains 16 residues. The germline V gene encodes CDR1 PRHDT and CDR2 FYEKMQ (reference sequence). The CDR3 region is CASSLGRRGQSYGYTF. The CDR3 DNA reads TGTGCCAGCAGCTTAGGGCGCAGGGGGCAGAGCTATGGCTACACCTTC. Using reference TRBV13 and TRBJ1-2 for the parts outside the CDR3, the full variable domain is AAGVIQSPRHLIKEKRETATLKCYPIPRHDTVYWYQQGPGQDPQFLISFYEKMQSDKGSIPDRFSAQQFSDYHSELNMSSLELGDSALYFCASSLGRRGQSYGYTFGSGTRLTVV.

The rearrangement links TRBV19 to TRBJ2-3, with TRBD2 matching over 7 bases. The CDR3 is 15 residues long. The germline V gene encodes CDR1 LNHDA and CDR2 SQIVND (reference sequence). The ends lost 7 bases at V and 0 bases at J; junction bases unmatched: 7. CDR3 nucleotide sequence: TGTGCCAGTACCCATACTAGCGTGAGCACAGATACGCAGTATTTT. Its protein product is CASTHTSVSTDTQYF.

The chain combines TRBV7-9 with TRBJ2-3, with TRBD2 identical over 14 bases. J was trimmed by 9 bases and V by 5 bases; bases with no gene match: 7. This CDR3 contains 15 residues. CDR1 SEHNR and CDR2 FQNEAQ come from the germline V gene (reference sequence). CDR3 protein: CASSLGTSGSGTQYF. CDR3 sequence (DNA): TGTGCCAGCAGCCTCGGGACTAGCGGGAGCGGAACGCAGTATTTT.